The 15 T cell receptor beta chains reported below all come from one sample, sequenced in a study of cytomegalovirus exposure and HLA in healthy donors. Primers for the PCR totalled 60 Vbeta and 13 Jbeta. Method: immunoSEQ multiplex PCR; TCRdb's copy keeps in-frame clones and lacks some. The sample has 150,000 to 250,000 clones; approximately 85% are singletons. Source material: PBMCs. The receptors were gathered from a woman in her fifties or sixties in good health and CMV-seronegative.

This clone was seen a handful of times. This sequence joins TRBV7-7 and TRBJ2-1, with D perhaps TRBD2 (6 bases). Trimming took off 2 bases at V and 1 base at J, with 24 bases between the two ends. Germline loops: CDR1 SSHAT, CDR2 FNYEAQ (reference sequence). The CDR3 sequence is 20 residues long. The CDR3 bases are TGTGCCAGCAGCTTATTCTCAGAGGGTAGGCGGGACGGATCCTACAATGAGCAGTTCTTC. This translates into CASSLFSEGRRDGSYNEQFF. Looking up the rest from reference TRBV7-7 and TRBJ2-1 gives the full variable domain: GAGVSQSPRYKVTKRGQDVTLRCDPISSHATLYWYQQALGQGPEFLTYFNYEAQPDKSGLPSDRFSAERPEGSISTLTIQRTEQRDSAMYRCASSLFSEGRRDGSYNEQFFGPGTRLTVL.

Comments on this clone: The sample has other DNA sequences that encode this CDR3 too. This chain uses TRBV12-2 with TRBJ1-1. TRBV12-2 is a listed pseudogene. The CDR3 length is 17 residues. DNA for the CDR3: TGTGCAAGTCGCTTAGGGTTCCGGGACTCATTTAACACTGAAGCTTTCTTT. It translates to CASRLGFRDSFNTEAFF.

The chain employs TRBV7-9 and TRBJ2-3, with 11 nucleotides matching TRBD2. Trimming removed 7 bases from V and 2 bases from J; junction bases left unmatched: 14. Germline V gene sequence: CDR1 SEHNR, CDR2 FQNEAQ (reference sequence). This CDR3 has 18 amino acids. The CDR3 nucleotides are TGTGCCAGCACCTTGGCGGGGCTGACTAGCGGGGCCACAGATACGCAGTATTTT. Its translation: CASTLAGLTSGATDTQYF.

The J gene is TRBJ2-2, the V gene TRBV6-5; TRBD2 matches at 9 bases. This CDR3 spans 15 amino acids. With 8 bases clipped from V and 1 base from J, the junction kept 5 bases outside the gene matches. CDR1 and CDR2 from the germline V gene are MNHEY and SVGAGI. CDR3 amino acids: CASQRTSVNTGELFF. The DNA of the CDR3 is TGTGCCAGCCAAAGGACTAGCGTGAACACCGGGGAGCTGTTTTTT.

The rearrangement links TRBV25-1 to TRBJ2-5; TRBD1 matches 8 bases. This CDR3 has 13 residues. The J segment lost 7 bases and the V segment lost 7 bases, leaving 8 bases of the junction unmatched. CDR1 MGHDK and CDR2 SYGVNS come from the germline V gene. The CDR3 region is CASTLGQGWTQYF. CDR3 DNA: TGTGCCAGCACCCTAGGACAGGGTTGGACCCAGTACTTC.

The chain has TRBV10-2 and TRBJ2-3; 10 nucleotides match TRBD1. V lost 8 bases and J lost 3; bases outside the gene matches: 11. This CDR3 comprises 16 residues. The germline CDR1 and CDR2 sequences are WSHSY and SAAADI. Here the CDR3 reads CASHPIDRGRTDTQYF. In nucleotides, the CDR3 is TGCGCCAGCCACCCCATAGACAGGGGGCGAACAGATACGCAGTATTTT.

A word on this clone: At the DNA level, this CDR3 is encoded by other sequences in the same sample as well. CDR3 loop: CASSRGQGRTDTQYF. As DNA, the CDR3 is TGTGCCAGCAGTCGTGGACAGGGTCGGACAGATACGCAGTATTTT. This chain uses TRBV27 with TRBJ2-3; TRBD1 matches at 8 bases. Germline CDR1 MNHEY, CDR2 SMNVEV (reference sequence). The CDR3 is made up of 15 amino acids. The trim removed 5 bases at V and 3 bases at J, leaving 7 bases unmatched.

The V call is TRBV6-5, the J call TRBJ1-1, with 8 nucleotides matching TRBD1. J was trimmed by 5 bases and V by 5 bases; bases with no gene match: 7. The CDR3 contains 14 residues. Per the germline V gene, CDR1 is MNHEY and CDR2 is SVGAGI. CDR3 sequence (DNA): TGTGCCAGCAGTACCGACAGGGGTGGAACTGAAGCTTTCTTT. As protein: CASSTDRGGTEAFF.

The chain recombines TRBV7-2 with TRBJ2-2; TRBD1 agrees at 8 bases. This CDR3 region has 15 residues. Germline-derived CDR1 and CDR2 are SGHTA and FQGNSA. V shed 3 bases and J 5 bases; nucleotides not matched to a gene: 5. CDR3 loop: CASSLDRVKTGELFF. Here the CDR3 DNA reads TGTGCCAGCAGCTTGGACAGGGTCAAAACCGGGGAGCTGTTTTTT. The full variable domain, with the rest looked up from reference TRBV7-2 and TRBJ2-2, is GAGVSQSPSNKVTEKGKDVELRCDPISGHTALYWYRQSLGQGLEFLIYFQGNSAPDKSGLPSDRFSAERTGGSVSTLTIQRTQQEDSAVYLCASSLDRVKTGELFFGEGSRLTVL.

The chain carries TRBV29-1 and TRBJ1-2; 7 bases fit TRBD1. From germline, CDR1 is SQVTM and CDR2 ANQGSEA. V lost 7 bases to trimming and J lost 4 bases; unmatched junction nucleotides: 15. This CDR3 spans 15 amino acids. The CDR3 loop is CSGGPSQGGSYGYTF. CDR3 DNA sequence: TGCAGCGGGGGCCCCTCTCAGGGGGGTAGCTATGGCTACACCTTC.

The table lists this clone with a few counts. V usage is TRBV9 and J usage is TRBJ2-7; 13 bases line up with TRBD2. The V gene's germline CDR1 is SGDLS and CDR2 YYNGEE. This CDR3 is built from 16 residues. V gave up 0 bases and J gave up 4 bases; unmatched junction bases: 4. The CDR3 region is CASSVGGTSGEYEQYF. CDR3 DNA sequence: TGTGCCAGCAGCGTAGGGGGGACTAGCGGGGAGTACGAGCAGTACTTC. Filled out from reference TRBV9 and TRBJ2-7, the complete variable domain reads DSGVTQTPKHLITATGQRVTLRCSPRSGDLSVYWYQQSLDQGLQFLIQYYNGEERAKGNILERFSAQQFPDLHSELNLSSLELGDSALYFCASSVGGTSGEYEQYFGPGTRLTVT.

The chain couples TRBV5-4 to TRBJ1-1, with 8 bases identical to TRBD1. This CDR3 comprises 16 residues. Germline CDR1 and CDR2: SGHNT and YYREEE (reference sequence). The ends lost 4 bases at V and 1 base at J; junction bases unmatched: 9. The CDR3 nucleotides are TGTGCCAGCAGCCCTACTGGGGGGACAGGGAACACTGAAGCTTTCTTT. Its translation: CASSPTGGTGNTEAFF. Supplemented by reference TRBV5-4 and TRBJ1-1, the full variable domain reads ETGVTQSPTHLIKTRGQQVTLRCSSQSGHNTVSWYQQALGQGPQFIFQYYREEENGRGNFPPRFSGLQFPNYSSELNVNALELDDSALYLCASSPTGGTGNTEAFFGQGTRLTVV.

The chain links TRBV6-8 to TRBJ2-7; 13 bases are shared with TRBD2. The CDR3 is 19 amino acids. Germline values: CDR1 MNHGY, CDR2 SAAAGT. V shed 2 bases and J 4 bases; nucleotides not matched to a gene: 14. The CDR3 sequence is CASSYPWTSGREGGYEQYF. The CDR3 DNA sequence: TGTGCCAGCAGTTACCCTTGGACTAGCGGGAGAGAAGGGGGGTACGAGCAGTACTTC.

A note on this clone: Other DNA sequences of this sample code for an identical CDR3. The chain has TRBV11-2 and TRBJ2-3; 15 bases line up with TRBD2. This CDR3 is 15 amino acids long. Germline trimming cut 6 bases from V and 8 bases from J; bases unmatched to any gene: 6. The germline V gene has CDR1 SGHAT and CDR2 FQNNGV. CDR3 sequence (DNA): TGTGCCAGCAGTTCCTCGGGACTAGCGGGGGGTACGCAGTATTTT. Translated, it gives CASSSSGLAGGTQYF.

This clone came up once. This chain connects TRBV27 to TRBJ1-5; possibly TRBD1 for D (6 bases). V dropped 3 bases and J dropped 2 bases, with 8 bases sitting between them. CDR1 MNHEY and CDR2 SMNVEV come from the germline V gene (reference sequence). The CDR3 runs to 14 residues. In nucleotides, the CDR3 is TGTGCCAGCAGTTTGTACAGGGGCAATCAGCCCCAGCATTTT. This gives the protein CASSLYRGNQPQHF.